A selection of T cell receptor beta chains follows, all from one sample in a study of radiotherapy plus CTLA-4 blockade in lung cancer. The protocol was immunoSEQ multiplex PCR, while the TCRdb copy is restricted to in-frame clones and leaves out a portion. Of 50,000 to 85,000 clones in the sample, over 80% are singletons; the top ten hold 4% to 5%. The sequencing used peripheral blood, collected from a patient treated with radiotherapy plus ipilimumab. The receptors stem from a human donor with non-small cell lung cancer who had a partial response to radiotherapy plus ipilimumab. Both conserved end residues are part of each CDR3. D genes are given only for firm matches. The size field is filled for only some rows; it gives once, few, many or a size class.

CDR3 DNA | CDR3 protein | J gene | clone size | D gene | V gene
TGCGCCAGCAGTCAAGGGGGGACCGGGACAGGGAGCACAGATACGCAGTATTTT | CASSQGGTGTGSTDTQYF | TRBJ2-3 | once | TRBD1 | TRBV23-1
TGTGCCTGGAGTGTTACCTCACGGTTAATGTACTTC | CAWSVTSRLMYF | TRBJ2-7 | . | . | TRBV30
TGTGCCAGCTCACCACAGAGCATGAACACTGAAGCTTTCTTT | CASSPQSMNTEAFF | TRBJ1-1 | few | . | TRBV18
TGTGCCTGGAACCCTTCGGGGACAGGGGTATACGAGCAGTACTTC | CAWNPSGTGVYEQYF | TRBJ2-7 | . | TRBD1 | TRBV30
TGTGCCAGCAGTTTTAATGAATACTACGAGCAGTACTTC | CASSFNEYYEQYF | TRBJ2-7 | . | . | TRBV27
TGTGCCACCAGCAGAGATAAAGGGACAGACTATGGCTACACCTTC | CATSRDKGTDYGYTF | TRBJ1-2 | . | TRBD1 | TRBV15
TGTGCCACCAGCAGAAGACGGGGGCAAGAGACCCAGTACTTC | CATSRRRGQETQYF | TRBJ2-5 | . | . | TRBV15
TGTGCCAGCAGCTTGTACGGCAATGAGCAGTTCTTC | CASSLYGNEQFF | TRBJ2-1 | . | . | TRBV13
TGTGCCAGCAGTTCCTACCAACGGGGTCAGCCCCAGCATTTT | CASSSYQRGQPQHF | TRBJ1-5 | . | . | TRBV27
TGTGCCTGGAACCGGGAGGGGTTATACACTGAAGCTTTCTTT | CAWNREGLYTEAFF | TRBJ1-1 | . | . | TRBV30
TGTGCCACCCAGGGACAGCGAAACACCATATATTTT | CATQGQRNTIYF | TRBJ1-3 | . | TRBD1 | TRBV15
TGTGCCAGCAGTTTTCGCGACCTGAGGGAGCAGTACTTC | CASSFRDLREQYF | TRBJ2-7 | once | . | TRBV27
TGTGCCAGCAGTTTGTGGGCAGCGGGAGGCGAATACGAGCAGTACTTC | CASSLWAAGGEYEQYF | TRBJ2-7 | . | TRBD2 | TRBV28
TGCAGCGTTGGTGGTAGCTCGGGATCGAACACCGGGGAGCTGTTTTTT | CSVGGSSGSNTGELFF | TRBJ2-2 | . | . | TRBV29-1
TGTGCCAGCAGTTTATATGCTGCGGAGCAGTTCTTC | CASSLYAAEQFF | TRBJ2-1 | few | . | TRBV28
TGTGCCAGCAGCAGGACTAGCCGGGGAGAGACCCAGTACTTC | CASSRTSRGETQYF | TRBJ2-5 | . | TRBD2 | TRBV7-2
TGTGCCAGCAGCCATCGAGTGGGGGCGGGGAACACTGAAGCTTTCTTT | CASSHRVGAGNTEAFF | TRBJ1-1 | . | . | TRBV14
TGTGCCAGTTCTGGCGGGAACACAGATACGCAGTATTTT | CASSGGNTDTQYF | TRBJ2-3 | . | . | TRBV11-2
TGTGCCAGCAGCTGGACTAGCGGAAAGGCAGATACGCAGTATTTT | CASSWTSGKADTQYF | TRBJ2-3 | . | TRBD2 | TRBV5-4
TGTGCCAGCACCCTAGGGAGGGGGAATCAGCCCCAGCATTTT | CASTLGRGNQPQHF | TRBJ1-5 | . | . | TRBV28
TGTGCCAGCAGCTTAGGGCACGTGAACACTGAAGCTTTCTTT | CASSLGHVNTEAFF | TRBJ1-1 | . | . | TRBV11-1
TGTGCCATCCAAGACAGGGCTAATCAGCCCCAGCATTTT | CAIQDRANQPQHF | TRBJ1-5 | . | TRBD1 | TRBV10-3
TGTGCCAGCAGCTTCGGCAATGAGCAGTTCTTC | CASSFGNEQFF | TRBJ2-1 | . | . | TRBV5-4
TGTGCCAGCACTCTTAACACTGAAGCTTTCTTT | CASTLNTEAFF | TRBJ1-1 | . | . | TRBV7-8
TGTGCCAGCAGTTTGGCGGGAGTTGGCGAGCAGTACTTC | CASSLAGVGEQYF | TRBJ2-7 | . | TRBD2 | TRBV28
TGTGCCAGCAGTCCTGGGACTATAGGAGGCTACACCTTC | CASSPGTIGGYTF | TRBJ1-2 | . | . | TRBV28
TGTGCCAGTAACTGGCGGGAGAGGGGAGATACGCAGTATTTT | CASNWRERGDTQYF | TRBJ2-3 | . | TRBD2 | TRBV19
TGTGCCAGTAGTATAGAAGGGGGCGTTGCCGGGGAGCTGTTTTTT | CASSIEGGVAGELFF | TRBJ2-2 | . | TRBD1 | TRBV19
TGTGCCAGCAGTCCCGGGACAGACAGCTCCTATAATTCACCCCTCCACTTT | CASSPGTDSSYNSPLHF | TRBJ1-6 | once | TRBD1 | TRBV25-1
TGCGCCAGCAGTCCATACCGGACAGCGGAGGCCCTCCACTTT | CASSPYRTAEALHF | TRBJ1-6 | . | . | TRBV5-1
TGCGCCAGCAGCTCGGGACAGGCGAACACCGGGGAGCTGTTTTTT | CASSSGQANTGELFF | TRBJ2-2 | . | TRBD1 | TRBV5-1
TGTGCCAGCAGCTTCATCGAACGGCAGCCCCAGCATTTT | CASSFIERQPQHF | TRBJ1-5 | . | . | TRBV5-5
TGTGCCAGCAGCGTAGACGGCAATGAGCAGTTCTTC | CASSVDGNEQFF | TRBJ2-1 | . | . | TRBV9
TGCGCCAGCAGTGAGACAGGGGAAGGCTACACCTTC | CASSETGEGYTF | TRBJ1-2 | . | TRBD1 | TRBV10-2
TGTGCCAGCAGGCGAGGGACTAGCCGGCGTACCGGGGAGCTGTTTTTT | CASRRGTSRRTGELFF | TRBJ2-2 | . | TRBD2 | TRBV2
TGTGCCAGCAGTTACTCGAGTAGCGGGAGTGCGGGCGAGCAGTACTTC | CASSYSSSGSAGEQYF | TRBJ2-7 | once | TRBD2 | TRBV6-6